A selection of T cell receptor beta chains follows, all from one sample in a study of T cells in Graves' hyperthyroidism and ophthalmopathy. MiXCR, run by TCRdb on the multiplex PCR reads, gives a single entry per CDR3 protein. Of 300,000 to 450,000 distinct CDR3 sequences listed, just under 15% are singletons. Sequencing was carried out using blood. The origin of the receptors is a woman aged 25-40 years with Graves' hyperthyroidism. The CDR3 runs from the conserved cysteine through the conserved F or W. The D gene is left open where the match is weak. Clone size is not always given. Where it is, it says once, few, many or a class for expanded clones.

-	TRBD1	TRBV7-9	TRBJ2-5	TGTGCCAGCAGCCTAGGGACAGGCCAGAAAGAGACCCAGTACTTC	CASSLGTGQKETQYF
-	TRBD2	TRBV20-1	TRBJ2-7	TGCAGTGCTAGCGGGGGGGCTAGCGGATCCTACGAGCAGTACTTC	CSASGGASGSYEQYF
-	TRBD1	TRBV20-1	TRBJ1-6	TGCAGTGCTAGTCAGGGGGCGTCACCCCTCCACTTT	CSASQGASPLHF
-	-	TRBV15	TRBJ1-6	TGTGCCACCAGCAGAGAGAAGGGGATTGAATCACCCCTCCACTTT	CATSREKGIESPLHF
many	-	TRBV30	TRBJ1-1	TGTGCCTGGAGTGCCAGGGGTAGGTGGGCTTTCTTT	CAWSARGRWAFF
-	-	TRBV3-1	TRBJ2-3	TGTGCCAGCAGCCCCTCCGGGACCACCGTCACAGATACGCAGTATTTT	CASSPSGTTVTDTQYF
few	TRBD2	TRBV19	TRBJ2-3	TGTGCCAGTAGTAAATGGGAGGGGAAAGATACGCAGTATTTT	CASSKWEGKDTQYF
few	-	TRBV15	TRBJ2-7	TGTGCCACCAGCAGAATAACCACAGGGTACGAGCAGTACTTC	CATSRITTGYEQYF
few	TRBD2	TRBV19	TRBJ2-7	TGTGCCAGTAGTATTCGCCCTAGCGGCTCCTACGAGCAGTACTTC	CASSIRPSGSYEQYF
many	-	TRBV2	TRBJ1-2	TGTGCCAGCAGTGAACGAGGGATACGAGGCTACACCTTC	CASSERGIRGYTF
-	-	TRBV28	TRBJ1-6	TGTGCCAGCAACTCCCATTCGGATAATTCACCCCTCCACTTT	CASNSHSDNSPLHF
many	TRBD1	TRBV7-2	TRBJ1-5	TGTGCCAGCAGCGCGGACAGGACTTATCAGCCCCAGCATTTT	CASSADRTYQPQHF
many	TRBD1	TRBV3-1	TRBJ1-1	TGTGCCAGCAGCCAAGACGGGACAGGGGTGAACACTGAAGCTTTCTTT	CASSQDGTGVNTEAFF
many	-	TRBV5-1	TRBJ1-2	TGCGCCAGCAGCTTGGGGGCAGAAAACTATGGCTACACCTTC	CASSLGAENYGYTF
once	-	TRBV2	TRBJ2-3	TGTGCCAGCAGTGACTGGACCACAGATACGCAGTATTTT	CASSDWTTDTQYF
-	-	TRBV2	TRBJ2-3	TGTGCCAGCAAGGCGGGGCACTCCACAGATACGCAGTATTTT	CASKAGHSTDTQYF
many	-	TRBV27	TRBJ2-1	TGTGCCAGCAGCCCATCTAGCTCCGGTTCTGAGCAGTTCTTC	CASSPSSSGSEQFF
few	-	TRBV20-1	TRBJ2-1	TGCAGTGCTAGAGGACTGAGAATCAACAATGAGCAGTTCTTC	CSARGLRINNEQFF
-	-	TRBV19	TRBJ2-2	TGTGCCAGTAGTGCCGGCCGCATGGACCGGGGAGGGCTGTTTTTT	CASSAGRMDRGGLFF
few	-	TRBV9	TRBJ2-1	TGTGCCAGCAGCGTAGGGGGGCTAGCGACCAATGAGCAGTTCTTC	CASSVGGLATNEQFF
few	TRBD2	TRBV5-4	TRBJ2-1	TGTGCCAGCAGCCCCGAGGGACTAGCCCCCTACAATGAGCAGTTCTTC	CASSPEGLAPYNEQFF
many	-	TRBV18	TRBJ2-5	TGTGCCAGCTCACCACAAGGAGGCCAAGAGACCCAGTACTTC	CASSPQGGQETQYF
-	-	TRBV5-1	TRBJ1-2	TGCGCCAGCCACCTAGGGGACGGTAACTATGGCTACACCTTC	CASHLGDGNYGYTF
few	TRBD1	TRBV4-2	TRBJ1-2	TGTGCCAGCAGCCAAGCACCAGCAGGGGGCTCTTATGGCTACACCTTC	CASSQAPAGGSYGYTF
few	-	TRBV4-1	TRBJ1-2	TGCGCCAGCAGCCACCGCAGGGATGGCTACACCTTC	CASSHRRDGYTF
many	TRBD1	TRBV28	TRBJ2-7	TGTGCCAGCAGTAATTACCGGGACAGGATCTACGAGCAGTACTTC	CASSNYRDRIYEQYF
-	TRBD1	TRBV28	TRBJ2-3	TGTGCCAGCAGGACCAGGGGGCGCGGCACAGATACGCAGTATTTT	CASRTRGRGTDTQYF
-	TRBD1	TRBV30	TRBJ1-2	TGTGCCTGGAGTCGCCCGGGACAGACCTATGGCTACACCTTC	CAWSRPGQTYGYTF
many	-	TRBV20-1	TRBJ1-1	TGCAGTGCTGCGACGGACGGGGGGATACTGATGAACACTGAAGCTTTCTTT	CSAATDGGILMNTEAFF
-	-	TRBV10-3	TRBJ2-3	TGTGCCATCAGTGGGAGGGATACGCAGTATTTT	CAISGRDTQYF
-	TRBD2	TRBV27	TRBJ2-3	TGTGCCAGCAGGCCCAGCGGGATCAACACAGATACGCAGTATTTT	CASRPSGINTDTQYF
many	TRBD1	TRBV20-1	TRBJ2-7	TGCAGTGCCGCTTCGGGACAGACTCCCTACGAGCAGTACTTC	CSAASGQTPYEQYF
-	TRBD1	TRBV7-8	TRBJ1-4	TGTGCCAGCAGCTTGGGTCAGGGGGAGAGGGAAAAACTGTTTTTT	CASSLGQGEREKLFF
many	TRBD1	TRBV6-1	TRBJ1-1	TGTGCCAGCCCACAGACAGGGGGCAGTACTGAAGCTTTCTTT	CASPQTGGSTEAFF
many	TRBD2	TRBV29-1	TRBJ2-3	TGCAGCGTCGGGCCACGAGCGGGAGGGCCAGATACGCAGTATTTT	CSVGPRAGGPDTQYF
-	-	TRBV2	TRBJ2-7	TGTGCCAGCAGTGGCCGGGAGCTGGACAGACTCTCCTACGAGCAGTACTTC	CASSGRELDRLSYEQYF
-	-	TRBV19	TRBJ2-2	TGTGCCAGTAGTCAACAGAACACCGGGGAGCTGTTTTTT	CASSQQNTGELFF
-	-	TRBV28	TRBJ2-4	TGTGCCAGCAATGACAGACCCATACTAGCCAAAAACATTCAGTACTTC	CASNDRPILAKNIQYF
few	-	TRBV29-1	TRBJ2-7	TGCAGCGTTGAAGATCAACGTACAGTGGGAAACGAGCAGTACTTC	CSVEDQRTVGNEQYF
many	-	TRBV7-9	TRBJ2-1	TGTGCCAGCAGCTCAGCGGTAGAGTTCGATGAGCAGTTCTTC	CASSSAVEFDEQFF
few	-	TRBV28	TRBJ1-5	TGTGCCGCCTGGGGGGCGGAGAGCAATCAGCCCCAGCATTTT	CAAWGAESNQPQHF
-	-	TRBV19	TRBJ2-3	TGTGCCAGTAGCCGGAGAGGGGGGATAGCCACAGATACGCAGTATTTT	CASSRRGGIATDTQYF
many	TRBD2	TRBV6-1	TRBJ2-2	TGTGCCAGCAGGAGACTAGCGGGTGACACCGGGGAGCTGTTTTTT	CASRRLAGDTGELFF
few	-	TRBV9	TRBJ2-1	TGTGCCAGCAGCGTACAGGACCAGTACTACAATGAGCAGTTCTTC	CASSVQDQYYNEQFF
many	TRBD2	TRBV6-1	TRBJ2-1	TGTGCCAGCACTAGGACTAGCACCCATGAGCAGTTCTTC	CASTRTSTHEQFF
few	TRBD1	TRBV7-9	TRBJ2-1	TGTGCCAGCAGCTCAGGGGGCTTGGTCTGGAACAATGAGCAGTTCTTC	CASSSGGLVWNNEQFF
-	-	TRBV5-1	TRBJ2-3	TGCGCCAGCAGCTTGGCCCCAGCGGCTGACACAGATACGCAGTATTTT	CASSLAPAADTDTQYF
many	TRBD2	TRBV2	TRBJ2-1	TGTGCCAGCAGTGGACAGGGGGAAACTAGCGGGAGAGCGGTCTACAATGAGCAGTTCTTC	CASSGQGETSGRAVYNEQFF